These T cell receptor beta chains were read from a single sample in a study of response to subunit inactivated influenza vaccine. TCRdb reanalysed the RT-PCR reads using MiXCR and keeps one entry per CDR3 protein. The table has fewer than 700,000 distinct CDR3 sequences, 10% to 15% seen once. This material consisted of PBMCs from blood, taken roughly 46 days after vaccination. These receptors all come from a middle-aged man who received an inactivated influenza vaccine. Both conserved end residues are trimmed from each CDR3. The order of the fields is D gene, V gene, CDR3 protein. A D gene is named only where the DNA matches it firmly.

D gene: NA
V gene: TRBV7-2
CDR3 protein: ASSLVTGQY

D gene: NA
V gene: TRBV7-9
CDR3 protein: ASSLARRNYGYT

D gene: TRBD1
V gene: TRBV20-1
CDR3 protein: SAEAPGTGRETQY

D gene: NA
V gene: TRBV20-1
CDR3 protein: SACFRGDEQY

D gene: TRBD2
V gene: TRBV4-2
CDR3 protein: ASSQDPSGGFETQY

D gene: NA
V gene: TRBV2
CDR3 protein: ASCRALEKLF

D gene: NA
V gene: TRBV9
CDR3 protein: ASSVWGQTEAF

D gene: NA
V gene: TRBV20-1
CDR3 protein: SASVGGPLH

D gene: NA
V gene: TRBV7-3
CDR3 protein: ASSDGLNEQF

D gene: TRBD2
V gene: TRBV7-3
CDR3 protein: ASHISSGRRGQETQY

D gene: TRBD2
V gene: TRBV9
CDR3 protein: ASSVQGTSGRSEQF

D gene: NA
V gene: TRBV28
CDR3 protein: ASSRLREQY

D gene: NA
V gene: TRBV25-1
CDR3 protein: ASSEYPDSSLNTEAF

D gene: TRBD1
V gene: TRBV5-1
CDR3 protein: ASSPDRGAEAF

D gene: NA
V gene: TRBV12-3/TRBV12-4
CDR3 protein: ASSLLTGRDGYT

D gene: NA
V gene: TRBV7-2
CDR3 protein: ASSLSLQRTDTQY

D gene: NA
V gene: TRBV15
CDR3 protein: ATSRVPDQETQY

D gene: TRBD2
V gene: TRBV12-3/TRBV12-4
CDR3 protein: ASSRGTSGRGQETQY

D gene: NA
V gene: TRBV6-1
CDR3 protein: ASSQLGGDSPLH

D gene: NA
V gene: TRBV4-3
CDR3 protein: ASSQGPGDNNEQF

D gene: TRBD2
V gene: TRBV5-1
CDR3 protein: ASSVSGGATTDTQY

D gene: TRBD1
V gene: TRBV10-3
CDR3 protein: AVSGTDPDTQY

D gene: TRBD1
V gene: TRBV28
CDR3 protein: ASSQGGQGGEQY

D gene: NA
V gene: TRBV6-5
CDR3 protein: ASSYNSGGRNEQY

D gene: NA
V gene: TRBV11-2
CDR3 protein: ASSLVSSGGSGNTIY

D gene: TRBD1
V gene: TRBV12-3/TRBV12-4
CDR3 protein: ASSLDRQGARGYT

D gene: NA
V gene: TRBV6-1
CDR3 protein: ASTRGRGNYGYT

D gene: TRBD2
V gene: TRBV6-1
CDR3 protein: ATQQSVAGVTGELF

D gene: NA
V gene: TRBV5-1
CDR3 protein: ASSLISSMETQY

D gene: NA
V gene: TRBV27
CDR3 protein: ASSLYGGYEQY

D gene: NA
V gene: TRBV15
CDR3 protein: ATSREPGTAYEQY

D gene: TRBD1
V gene: TRBV19
CDR3 protein: ASSATPGGLYNEQF

D gene: NA
V gene: TRBV29-1
CDR3 protein: SVEPANTGELF

D gene: TRBD1
V gene: TRBV29-1
CDR3 protein: SGDYRGLGNEQF

D gene: TRBD1
V gene: TRBV5-1
CDR3 protein: ASSTDRGRTHGYT

D gene: NA
V gene: TRBV6-1
CDR3 protein: ASSAGDLTDTQY

D gene: NA
V gene: TRBV25-1
CDR3 protein: ASSDYTVYGYT

D gene: NA
V gene: TRBV10-3
CDR3 protein: AISEVGSSQPQH

D gene: NA
V gene: TRBV7-9
CDR3 protein: ASSLGDSTLLNSHLH

D gene: NA
V gene: TRBV11-2
CDR3 protein: ASTPNVGEFHTQY

D gene: NA
V gene: TRBV6-5
CDR3 protein: ASSYHPLGEQGQY

D gene: TRBD1
V gene: TRBV4-1
CDR3 protein: ASSQITGEEKLF

D gene: NA
V gene: TRBV24-1
CDR3 protein: ATSPEPSSYEQY

D gene: TRBD2
V gene: TRBV20-1
CDR3 protein: SARAHASGKADTQY

D gene: TRBD2
V gene: TRBV4-2
CDR3 protein: ASSQGLAGGPKSYNEQF